Listed below are T cell receptor beta chains from one sample, sequenced in a study of vaccination effects on CD4 cells after COVID-19. TCRdb's copy holds only in-frame clones and misses some; the assay was immunoSEQ multiplex PCR. In the table there are around 79,000 clones, 78% of which are singletons. These receptors lack a known antigen. Specimen: CD4+ T cells from PBMCs cultured with SARS-CoV-2 spike peptides, collected before COVID-19 vaccination. The receptors come from a human donor who received a COVID-19 vaccine. Both conserved end residues are part of each CDR3. The D gene is left open where the match is weak. Clone size is not always given. Where it is, it says once, few, many or a class for expanded clones.

NA,NA,TRBJ1-1,TRBV5-1,TGCGCCAGCAGCTTGGGGGGGTCGACTGAAGCTTTCTTT,CASSLGGSTEAFF
NA,few,TRBJ1-1,TRBV5-5,TGTGCCAGCAGCTTCCTATCGAACACTGAAGCTTTCTTT,CASSFLSNTEAFF
NA,once,TRBJ2-3,TRBV30,TGTGCCTGGAGTCCCCTGGGGGGCCCCACAGATACGCAGTATTTT,CAWSPLGGPTDTQYF
TRBD1,once,TRBJ1-3,TRBV5-6,TGTGCCAGCAGCTCGACAGGGGGAGGAAACACCATATATTTT,CASSSTGGGNTIYF
NA,few,TRBJ1-1,TRBV5-1,TGCGCCAGCAGCTTGCAAACAGGAGGGAACACTGAAGCTTTCTTT,CASSLQTGGNTEAFF
NA,NA,TRBJ1-2,TRBV7-2,TGTGCCAGCAGCTTGACTGGGTTATATGGCTACACCTTC,CASSLTGLYGYTF
NA,NA,TRBJ2-3,TRBV3-1/TRBV3-2,TGTGCCAGCAGCTCGCGTTTAGGGGTAAGGGATACGCAGTATTTT,CASSSRLGVRDTQYF
NA,NA,TRBJ2-3,TRBV20-1,TGCAGTGCTAGTTGGGGCGGGGCGAGCACAGATACGCAGTATTTT,CSASWGGASTDTQYF
TRBD2,NA,TRBJ2-3,TRBV7-2,TGTGCCAGCAGCTTAGGCGGGGGTAGAGATACGCAGTATTTT,CASSLGGGRDTQYF
NA,few,TRBJ1-1,TRBV19,TGTGCCAGTAGTGCATGGGGGGACGGGGTAGGAACTGAAGCTTTCTTT,CASSAWGDGVGTEAFF
TRBD1,NA,TRBJ1-3,TRBV30,TGTGCCTGGAGTCGGACAGGGGCTGGAAACACCATATATTTT,CAWSRTGAGNTIYF
NA,NA,TRBJ1-1,TRBV19,TGTGCCAGTAGGGCAGGTACAGGACCAAGGGTGAACACTGAAGCTTTCTTT,CASRAGTGPRVNTEAFF
NA,NA,TRBJ1-2,TRBV5-1,TGCGCCAGCAGCTTCAACACTGGGGACTATGGCTACACCTTC,CASSFNTGDYGYTF
TRBD1,NA,TRBJ1-5,TRBV24-1,TGTGCCACCAGTGCGGGCAGGGGGCGCGGTCAGCCCCAGCATTTT,CATSAGRGRGQPQHF
TRBD2,NA,TRBJ2-3,TRBV5-1,TGCGCCAGCAGCTACACCGGGACTAGCGGGGGGGCCGGTCCAGATACGCAGTATTTT,CASSYTGTSGGAGPDTQYF
NA,NA,TRBJ2-5,TRBV7-9,TGTGCCAGCGGTGAAGAGACCCAGTACTTC,CASGEETQYF
NA,NA,TRBJ2-5,TRBV14,TGTGCCAGCAGCCAAGTAATCGGGGACCAAGAGACCCAGTACTTC,CASSQVIGDQETQYF
NA,NA,TRBJ1-5,TRBV6-6,TGTGCCAGCAGTTTGAAAGGACAGTATAGCAATCAGCCCCAGCATTTT,CASSLKGQYSNQPQHF
NA,NA,TRBJ2-5,TRBV14,TGTGCCAGCAGCCGAGAGGGCAGGGCCGGGACCCAGTACTTC,CASSREGRAGTQYF
NA,NA,TRBJ1-2,TRBV5-1,TGCGCCAGCAGCTTGGTCCTCAGCGAGCGGGGCTACACCTTC,CASSLVLSERGYTF
TRBD1,few,TRBJ1-4,TRBV6-1,TGTGCCAGCAGTGACACAGGGGGCGAGGAAAAACTGTTTTTT,CASSDTGGEEKLFF
TRBD2,NA,TRBJ2-2,TRBV7-3,TGTGCCAGCAGCTTAGGGCCAGCGGGGGGGCAGAGCACCGGGGAGCTGTTTTTT,CASSLGPAGGQSTGELFF
NA,NA,TRBJ2-3,TRBV5-1,TGCGCCAGCAGCCCCTCTGTGGTCAGGCCGAGTCTCACAGATACGCAGTATTTT,CASSPSVVRPSLTDTQYF
NA,NA,TRBJ1-2,TRBV12-3/TRBV12-4,TGTGCCAGCAGTTTTCGTGAAAGCTATGGCTACACCTTC,CASSFRESYGYTF
NA,once,TRBJ2-1,TRBV5-1,TGCGCCAGCCGCCCTGATACCGGAAATCACAATGAGCAGTTCTTC,CASRPDTGNHNEQFF
NA,NA,TRBJ1-2,TRBV19,TGTGCCAGTAGTATACCAGGGGTCTATGGCTACACCTTC,CASSIPGVYGYTF
NA,NA,TRBJ2-2,TRBV5-1,TGCGCCAGCAGCTTGGCCGAGACTAGGAGCACCGGGGAGCTGTTTTTT,CASSLAETRSTGELFF
TRBD1,NA,TRBJ2-5,TRBV28,TGTGCCAGCAGAGCTGGGACAGTCCAAGAGACCCAGTACTTC,CASRAGTVQETQYF
NA,NA,TRBJ2-5,TRBV2,TGTGCCAGCACCCTCCGAGCCCAAGAGACCCAGTACTTC,CASTLRAQETQYF
NA,NA,TRBJ1-6,TRBV5-4,TGTGCCAGCAGCCTTAAGACGGGGAATTCACCCCTCCACTTT,CASSLKTGNSPLHF
NA,few,TRBJ2-3,TRBV7-7,TGTGCCAGCAGCTTACAACATAGCACAGATACGCAGTATTTT,CASSLQHSTDTQYF
TRBD2,few,TRBJ2-1,TRBV5-1,TGCGCCAGCAGCGCTAGCGGGGGGGCCAATGAGCAGTTCTTC,CASSASGGANEQFF
TRBD1,once,TRBJ1-2,TRBV6-1,TGTGCCAGCAGTGCCACTAAAGAGGGACAGGCGGCTAGGGGCTACACCTTC,CASSATKEGQAARGYTF
NA,NA,TRBJ1-1,TRBV5-1,TGCGCCAGCAGCTTGGGCCTGAACACTGAAGCTTTCTTT,CASSLGLNTEAFF
NA,NA,TRBJ1-5,TRBV2,TGTGCCAGCAAAGTACAGGGAGATCAGCCCCAGCATTTT,CASKVQGDQPQHF
NA,NA,TRBJ2-6,TRBV6-5,TGTGCCAGCAGTTACCAGGCACCGGCGGGGGCCAACGTCCTGACTTTC,CASSYQAPAGANVLTF
NA,NA,TRBJ1-2,TRBV28,TGTGCCAGCACTCCTCAAGCCGGGACTCGGGGCGGCTACACCTTC,CASTPQAGTRGGYTF
NA,few,TRBJ1-6,TRBV7-2,TGTGCCAGCAGCTTTCTACCCCGCGGGAGCTTTCAAACACCCCTCCACTTT,CASSFLPRGSFQTPLHF
TRBD1,NA,TRBJ2-3,TRBV5-1,TGCGCCAGCAGGGATACGGGACAGAGCACAGATACGCAGTATTTT,CASRDTGQSTDTQYF
NA,NA,TRBJ2-3,TRBV11-3,TGTGCCAGCAGCTATTCAGGGGATACGCAGTATTTT,CASSYSGDTQYF
TRBD1,NA,TRBJ1-4,TRBV6-5,TGTGCCACCTGGATGCGACAGGGCCGGGAAAAACTGTTTTTT,CATWMRQGREKLFF
NA,NA,TRBJ2-6,TRBV18,TGTGCCAGCTCACAGACAGGAATAGGGGCGGGGGCCAACGTCCTGACTTTC,CASSQTGIGAGANVLTF
NA,few,TRBJ1-1,TRBV18,TGTGCCAGCTCACCCGATATGAACACTGAAGCTTTCTTT,CASSPDMNTEAFF
NA,NA,TRBJ1-1,TRBV19,TGTGCCAGTAGTATAGTGTCCGGGATCATGAACACTGAAGCTTTCTTT,CASSIVSGIMNTEAFF
NA,NA,TRBJ2-5,TRBV4-1,TGCGCCAGCAGCCAAGTATCGCAGGCCCAAAAGACCCAGTACTTC,CASSQVSQAQKTQYF
NA,NA,TRBJ1-6,TRBV5-1,TGCGCCAGCAGCTTCAACGGGGATATCTCACCCCTCCACTTT,CASSFNGDISPLHF
TRBD1,once,TRBJ1-1,TRBV27,TGTGCCAGCAGTTTATCCCGACAGGGAGGAACTGAAGCTTTCTTT,CASSLSRQGGTEAFF
TRBD1,NA,TRBJ2-1,TRBV25-1,TGTGCCAGCAGAGCGACAGGGTCCAATGAGCAGTTCTTC,CASRATGSNEQFF
TRBD1,NA,TRBJ2-5,TRBV18,TGTGCCAGCTCACCAGGACAGGGTTGGGAGACCCAGTACTTC,CASSPGQGWETQYF
NA,NA,TRBJ2-3,TRBV19,TGTGCCAGTAGTATAGTTGGTATCACAGATACGCAGTATTTT,CASSIVGITDTQYF
NA,NA,TRBJ2-2,TRBV7-6,TGTGCCAGCAGCTTTCGTCAACAGGGGAACACCGGGGAGCTGTTTTTT,CASSFRQQGNTGELFF
TRBD2,NA,TRBJ2-5,TRBV20-1,TGCAGTGCTAGTAGCGGGCCCCAAGAGACCCAGTACTTC,CSASSGPQETQYF
NA,NA,TRBJ2-5,TRBV5-1,TGCGCCAGCAGCCCCCGCTCGCAAGAGACCCAGTACTTC,CASSPRSQETQYF
NA,NA,TRBJ1-4,TRBV5-1,TGCGCCAGCAGCCCGGGACCGGGGGAAAAACTGTTTTTT,CASSPGPGEKLFF
NA,few,TRBJ2-2,TRBV19,TGTGCCAGTAGTATTTACGAAGCGAACACCGGGGAGCTGTTTTTT,CASSIYEANTGELFF
NA,once,TRBJ1-1,TRBV27,TGTGCCAGCAGTAGGGGATTGGGGACTGAAGCTTTCTTT,CASSRGLGTEAFF
NA,NA,TRBJ2-1,TRBV5-1,TGCGCCAGCAGCTCGGCCCCCTCAGGCTCCTACAATGAGCAGTTCTTC,CASSSAPSGSYNEQFF
NA,NA,TRBJ1-6,TRBV28,TGTGCCAGCAGTTATCCGGGGGCCCTAACTAGTCGGTCCCTCCACTTT,CASSYPGALTSRSLHF
TRBD2,NA,TRBJ2-5,TRBV10-3,TGTGCCATCAGTGAGTTCGGAGGGGAGGGAGAGACCCAGTACTTC,CAISEFGGEGETQYF